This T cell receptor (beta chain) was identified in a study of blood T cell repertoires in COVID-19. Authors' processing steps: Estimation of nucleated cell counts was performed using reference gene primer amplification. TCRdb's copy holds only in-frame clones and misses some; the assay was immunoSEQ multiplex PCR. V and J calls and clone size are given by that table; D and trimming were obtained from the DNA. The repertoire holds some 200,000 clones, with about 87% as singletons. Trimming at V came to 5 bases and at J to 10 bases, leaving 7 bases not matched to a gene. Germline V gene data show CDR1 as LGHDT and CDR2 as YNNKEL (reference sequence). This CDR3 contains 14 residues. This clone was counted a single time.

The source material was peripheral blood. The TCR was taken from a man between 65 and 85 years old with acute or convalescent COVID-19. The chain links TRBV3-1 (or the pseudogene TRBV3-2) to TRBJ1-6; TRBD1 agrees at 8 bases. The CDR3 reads CASSYGQGKSPLHF. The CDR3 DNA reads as TGTGCCAGCAGCTATGGACAGGGAAAATCACCCCTCCACTTT.